This T cell receptor (beta chain) emerged from a study of T cells in localized non-small cell lung cancer. The table came from immunoSEQ multiplex PCR; TCRdb's copy has only in-frame clones and leaves some out. Here the sample spans more than 2,000 clones, roughly 40% being singletons. V trimming: 4 bases; J trimming: 13 bases; junction bases outside the gene matches: 12. Germline CDR1 is SGHNT and CDR2 is YENEEA. The CDR3 has 15 residues. This clone is categorized as medium-sized (0.01 to 0.1%). The sample consisted of normal lung tissue next to the tumor, taken before any cancer treatment. The chain carries TRBV11-3 and TRBJ2-1, with 11 bases aligning to TRBD2. This clonotype originated in a man aged 35 to 69 with stage II lung adenocarcinoma. CDR3 sequence (DNA): TGTGCCAGCAGCTCCTTAGCGGGGGGGCAGGGTGATCAGTTCTTC. As protein: CASSSLAGGQGDQFF.